Listed here are 7 T cell receptor beta chains from one sample, sequenced in a study of shared clonotypes between healthy human individuals. The protocol was immunoSEQ multiplex PCR, while the TCRdb copy is restricted to in-frame clones and leaves out a portion. The sample consists of 1.4 million to 1.5 million clones, roughly 97% of them appearing once. The material sequenced was naive CD4+ T cells sorted from blood. Subset noted: CD45RA+ positively selected. These receptors came from a man aged 25-45 years in good health.

The rearrangement links TRBV10-2 to TRBJ2-1, with D unclear. Germline V gene data show CDR1 as WSHSY and CDR2 as SAAADI. Deletions cut 1 base from V and 6 bases from J, with 7 bases between. This CDR3 contains 13 residues. Here the CDR3 reads CASSEFEVNEQFF. In DNA, the CDR3 is TGCGCCAGCAGTGAGTTTGAGGTCAATGAGCAGTTCTTC.

This chain joins TRBV30 and TRBJ2-1; D is undetermined. The V gene lost 8 bases and the J gene lost 9 bases, with 20 bases spanning the gap. Germline V gene sequence: CDR1 GTSNPN, CDR2 SVGIG (reference sequence). The CDR3 is 13 amino acids. CDR3 DNA: TGTGCCAGCTCCGGGTCAAAAGTAGGTGAGCAGTTCTTC. Amino acids: CASSGSKVGEQFF. Full variable domain (outside the CDR3, taken from reference TRBV30 and TRBJ2-1): SQTIHQWPATLVQPVGSPLSLECTVEGTSNPNLYWYRQAAGRGLQLLFYSVGIGQISSEVPQNLSASRPQDRQFILSSKKLLLSDSGFYLCASSGSKVGEQFFGPGTRLTVL.

The rearrangement links TRBV5-1 to TRBJ2-1, with D unresolved. Germline V CDR1 and CDR2: SGHRS, YFSETQ. Trimming removed 1 base at V and 6 bases at J, with 8 bases between. This CDR3 contains 13 residues. The CDR3 region has the DNA TGCGCCAGCAGCTTGACTTTTATCAATGAGCAGTTCTTC. It translates to CASSLTFINEQFF.

This chain joins TRBV28 and TRBJ2-3, with a weak D call TRBD2 (6 bases). The CDR3 consists of 16 residues. Trimming took off 2 bases at V and 5 bases at J, with 17 bases between the two ends. Germline lookup yields CDR1 MDHEN and CDR2 SYDVKM. As DNA, the CDR3 is TGTGCCAGCAGTTTACTAAAGGAGGGGAGTAGAGATACGCAGTATTTT. It translates to CASSLLKEGSRDTQYF.

This clone was found once. The chain couples TRBV9 to TRBJ2-3; 16 bases agree with TRBD2. V lost 3 bases to trimming and J lost 6 bases; unmatched junction nucleotides: 7. CDR3 size: 17 residues. Germline loops: CDR1 SGDLS, CDR2 YYNGEE. The DNA for the CDR3 is TGTGCCAGCAGCGATGGGACTAGCGGGAGGGCAGGGGATACGCAGTATTTT. Protein product: CASSDGTSGRAGDTQYF.

This clone has just one count. J is TRBJ1-2 and V is TRBV18; D not certain. Trimming pared 2 bases from V and 9 bases from J, leaving 7 bases between. CDR1 KGHSH and CDR2 LQKENI come from the germline V gene. This CDR3 is 11 amino acids long. CDR3 protein: CASSPGFSYTF. In nucleotides, the CDR3 is TGTGCCAGCTCACCAGGGTTTAGCTACACCTTC.

The V and J genes are TRBV5-1 and TRBJ1-1; D is undetermined. The CDR3 length is 13 residues. V was cut by 3 bases and J by 1 base, with 7 bases left in between. Germline CDR1 is SGHRS and CDR2 is YFSETQ. CDR3 in DNA: TGCGCCAGCAGCTCTACAGCGAACACTGAAGCTTTCTTT. It encodes CASSSTANTEAFF. Full variable domain (remainder filled in from reference TRBV5-1 and TRBJ1-1): KAGVTQTPRYLIKTRGQQVTLSCSPISGHRSVSWYQQTPGQGLQFLFEYFSETQRNKGNFPGRFSGRQFSNSRSEMNVSTLELGDSALYLCASSSTANTEAFFGQGTRLTVV.